Following are 8 T cell receptor beta chains from one sample sequenced in a study of CD8+ T cells in alopecia areata. Treatment indicated: oral pan-JAK inhibitor, 5-10 mg twice daily. RNA, once extracted, was reverse transcribed into cDNA for use as the sequencing template. Produced via immunoSEQ multiplex PCR; TCRdb's table is partial and in-frame only. This repertoire shows 190,000 or so clones, around 60% found once; its top ten account for roughly an eighth. Sequenced here: CD8+ T cells sorted from blood, sampled at week 24, from a patient treated with tofacitinib. The receptors come from a human donor with alopecia areata.

The gene calls are TRBV7-9 and TRBJ2-7; D call uncertain. CDR1 and CDR2 from the germline V gene are SEHNR and FQNEAQ (reference sequence). The germline V and J ends were trimmed by 7 bases and 2 bases, with 15 bases remaining between them. This CDR3 region has 14 residues. The CDR3 DNA is TGTGCCAGCACCTCGCCAGGACCGCCCTACGAGCAGTACTTC. This sequence encodes CASTSPGPPYEQYF.

This clone was picked up a small number of times. The V gene is TRBV5-1, the J gene TRBJ1-2; tentative D call: TRBD1 (5 bases). This CDR3 is 13 amino acids long. Between the trimmed V and J ends, which lost 0 bases and 5 bases, there was a span of 8 bases. In germline, CDR1 is SGHRS, CDR2 YFSETQ. CDR3 bases: TGCGCCAGCAGCTTGGGACAGCTTTATGGCTACACCTTC. Amino acids: CASSLGQLYGYTF.

A few counts support this clone. The V and J genes are TRBV2 and TRBJ2-3; D gene uncertain. Germline V CDR1 and CDR2: SNHLY, FYNNEI. CDR3 length: 14 amino acids. Trimming took off 2 bases at V and 5 bases at J, with 11 bases between the two ends. This chain's CDR3 is CASSENPPGDTQYF. In DNA, the CDR3 is TGTGCCAGCAGTGAAAACCCCCCCGGAGATACGCAGTATTTT.

The chain combines TRBV2 with TRBJ2-1; 9 nucleotides align to TRBD2. The CDR3 covers 13 residues. The V and J ends lost 7 bases and 6 bases, in that order; junction bases with no gene match: 4. Germline CDR1 SNHLY, CDR2 FYNNEI. DNA of the CDR3: TGTGCCAGCATACTAGCGGGTTCCAATGAGCAGTTCTTC. Its protein is CASILAGSNEQFF.

The CDR3 spells CASSSPRLTWGQETQYF. The CDR3 nucleotides read TGCGCCAGCAGCTCTCCCCGGTTGACCTGGGGACAAGAGACCCAGTACTTC. V and J are TRBV5-1 and TRBJ2-5, with D hard to call. V lost 3 bases to trimming and J lost 2 bases, with 20 bases between them. Per germline, CDR1 SGHRS and CDR2 YFSETQ. This CDR3 spans 17 amino acids.

This clone has just a few counts. J is TRBJ1-3 and V is TRBV30; D gene ambiguous. The CDR3 has 13 residues. With 3 bases removed from V and 0 bases from J, the gap between germline ends came to 6 bases. Germline loops: CDR1 GTSNPN, CDR2 SVGIG (reference sequence). CDR3 loop: CAWRSDSGNTIYF. DNA for the CDR3: TGTGCCTGGAGGTCCGACTCTGGAAACACCATATATTTT.

This chain links TRBV5-6 with TRBJ2-5; no clear D gene. Germline CDR1 is SGHDT and CDR2 is YYEEEE. The CDR3 extends over 12 amino acids. Trimming removed 3 bases at V and 3 bases at J, with 6 bases between. The CDR3 bases are TGTGCCAGCAGCTCACTCGAAGAGACCCAGTACTTC. Protein sequence: CASSSLEETQYF.

The chain has TRBV30 and TRBJ1-1; no clear D gene. The CDR3 contains 12 residues. The germline V gene encodes CDR1 GTSNPN and CDR2 SVGIG (reference sequence). The V and J ends lost 2 bases and 8 bases respectively, with 12 bases between them. The CDR3 DNA sequence: TGTGCCTGGAGTCCTCGACATCCCGAAGCTTTCTTT. Its translation: CAWSPRHPEAFF.